This record covers a single TCR beta chain. No antigen is known for it. This entry comes from a study of blood T cells in healthy people across ages. Study-level findings and limits: It was not possible, with unsorted PBMCs, to conclusively compare naive and antigen-experienced cells.

A second PCR of 7 to 11 cycles used a sample-barcoded 5' primer and a J-beta primer mix. TCRdb re-analysed the 5' RACE reads in MiXCR, keeping a single row per CDR3 protein. Of about 1.4 million distinct CDR3 sequences in the sample, almost 60% were seen once. The receptor was derived from a man between 18 and 35 years old in good health. Sequenced sample: blood.

This chain's CDR3 is CASSLLQGARINEQFF. CDR3 nucleotides: TGCGCCAGCAGCTTGCTTCAGGGGGCGCGTATAAATGAGCAGTTCTTC. The chain couples TRBV5-1 to TRBJ2-1; 8 bases are a match to TRBD1. This CDR3 is built from 16 residues. Germline CDR1 reads SGHRS; CDR2 reads YFSETQ. Unmatched junction bases numbered 10, after V lost 1 base and J lost 7 bases.